Following are 21 T cell receptor beta chains from one sample sequenced in a study of STAT3 mutations in large granular lymphocyte leukemia (dated by TCRdb to the late 2010s). Overall study results and their limits: All T-LGLL patients had at least one immunodominant TCRbeta clonotype, and roughly half had multiple immunodominant subclonotypes.

Libraries were prepared through the immunoSEQ multiplex PCR assay. In TCRdb, the immuneACCESS table is reduced to in-frame sequences with V and J assigned. These tables do not hold every clone; where another copy was compared, an unresolved V gene accounts for under half, and the others remain unexplained. The sample data list around 10,000 clones, and about 52% of these were observed just once. Roughly 9% of the sample belongs to the ten largest clones. Which antigens these TCRs recognize remains unknown. Sequencing was carried out using peripheral blood mononuclear cells. The receptor source for this set is a boy aged 5-17 years with T-cell large granular lymphocyte leukemia. Some clones in this sample may be carry-over from other donors' samples. The age is the age at diagnosis.

J is TRBJ2-2 and V is TRBV10-2, with D possibly matching TRBD1 (5 bases). V lost 6 bases, J lost 0 bases, and 5 bases lay in between. This CDR3 contains 13 residues. Germline loops: CDR1 WSHSY, CDR2 SAAADI. CDR3 protein: CASRDTNTGELFF. The CDR3 region has the DNA TGCGCCAGCAGGGACACGAACACCGGGGAGCTGTTTTTT.

In this sample, this clone turned up a few times. The junction departs from germline at one end; a sequencing error may be responsible. The rearrangement joins TRBV29-1 to TRBJ2-7; D remains unclear. This CDR3 has 14 amino acids. Germline V lookup: CDR1 SQVTM, CDR2 ANQGSEA. This CDR3 reads CNVALGSGSYEQYF. The CDR3 nucleotides read TGCAACGTTGCGTTGGGATCGGGCTCCTACGAGCAGTACTTC.

The chain is built from TRBV30 and TRBJ1-5, with D perhaps TRBD1 (5 bases). The germline V and J ends were trimmed by 5 bases and 3 bases, with 17 bases remaining between them. CDR1 and CDR2 from the germline V gene are GTSNPN and SVGIG (reference sequence). The CDR3 contains 15 residues. DNA for the CDR3: TGTGCCTGGGGCTCAAGGGGCAGGCTCAATCAGCCCCAGCATTTT. Translation gives CAWGSRGRLNQPQHF.

This clone showed up just a few times. The J gene is TRBJ1-2, the V gene TRBV13, with 10 bases fitting TRBD1. CDR1 PRHDT and CDR2 FYEKMQ come from the germline V gene (reference sequence). J gave up 7 bases and V 5 bases, and 4 bases lay outside the gene matches. This CDR3 is 13 amino acids long. For the CDR3, the DNA is TGTGCCAGCAGCCCTGGGACAGGGGCTGGCTACACCTTC. It translates to CASSPGTGAGYTF.

The chain couples TRBV29-1 to TRBJ1-2, with unresolved D. The V gene lost 0 bases and the J gene lost 6 bases, with 17 bases spanning the gap. CDR3 length equals 15 residues. The germline CDR1 and CDR2 sequences are SQVTM and ANQGSEA. CDR3 bases: TGCAGCGTTGAAGATCGTTTGAGGACTTCGGATGGCTACACCTTC. Protein: CSVEDRLRTSDGYTF.

Only one count was recorded for this clone. The chain has TRBV7-2 and TRBJ2-5; 15 nucleotides line up with TRBD2. The CDR3 is made up of 16 amino acids. Germline V gene sequence: CDR1 SGHTA, CDR2 FQGNSA. J was trimmed by 2 bases and V by 3 bases; bases with no gene match: 1. The chain's CDR3 is CASSLGTSGGQETQYF. CDR3 DNA sequence: TGTGCCAGCAGCTTGGGGACTAGCGGGGGGCAAGAGACCCAGTACTTC.

This clone appeared a few times. The chain combines TRBV5-1 with TRBJ1-3; D perhaps matches TRBD1 (5 bases). V lost 1 base, J lost 4 bases, and 12 bases lay in between. The CDR3 extends over 15 amino acids. Germline assignment: CDR1 SGHRS and CDR2 YFSETQ. Here the CDR3 DNA reads TGCGCCAGCAGCTTGTACCTACAGGCCGGAAACACCATATATTTT. Its translation: CASSLYLQAGNTIYF.

This rearrangement joins TRBV5-1 to TRBJ1-1; TRBD1 agrees at 12 bases. The CDR3 consists of 17 residues. V dropped 4 bases and J dropped 4; count of bases not matched to a gene: 11. Looked up from germline, CDR1 is SGHRS and CDR2 is YFSETQ. CDR3 sequence: CASSLGTGGGSGTEAFF. The CDR3 DNA sequence: TGCGCCAGCAGCCTCGGGACAGGGGGCGGGTCGGGCACTGAAGCTTTCTTT.

J is TRBJ1-6 and V is TRBV18; TRBD1 is a possible D gene (6 bases). The CDR3 extends over 17 amino acids. Germline CDR1 is KGHSH and CDR2 is LQKENI. V lost 6 bases, J lost 5 bases, and 20 bases lay in between. The CDR3 DNA follows: TGTGCCAGCTCGCGGCTACTCCGGGGGCAGGATAATTCACCCCTCCACTTT. The encoded protein is CASSRLLRGQDNSPLHF. The complete variable domain, with remaining parts taken from reference TRBV18 and TRBJ1-6, reads NAGVMQNPRHLVRRRGQEARLRCSPMKGHSHVYWYRQLPEEGLKFMVYLQKENIIDESGMPKERFSAEFPKEGPSILRIQQVVRGDSAAYFCASSRLLRGQDNSPLHFGNGTRLTVT.

The chain links TRBV10-3 to TRBJ1-1; no definite D call. This CDR3 has 12 amino acids. The germline gives CDR1 ENHRY, CDR2 SYGVKD. The V end was cut by 3 bases, the J end by 7 bases, with 9 bases between. The chain's CDR3 is CAISDRTVEAFF. CDR3 nucleotides: TGTGCCATCAGTGATAGGACGGTTGAAGCTTTCTTT.

This chain links TRBV7-9 with TRBJ2-2; 8 nucleotides line up with TRBD2. CDR1 is SEHNR, CDR2 FQNEAQ, per germline (reference sequence). The V segment lost 6 bases and the J segment 5 bases; nucleotides outside the gene matches: 11. This CDR3 spans 16 amino acids. This CDR3 is CASRPPGLVLTGELFF. As DNA, the CDR3 is TGTGCCAGCAGGCCTCCGGGACTAGTATTGACCGGGGAGCTGTTTTTT.

The chain recombines TRBV29-1 with TRBJ1-2; the match to TRBD1 covers 7 bases. The CDR3 has 10 amino acids. From germline, CDR1 is SQVTM and CDR2 ANQGSEA. Trimming took 4 bases from V and 7 from J; bases not matched to a gene: 0. This chain's CDR3 is CSVAGGGYTF. Written as DNA, the CDR3 is TGCAGCGTTGCAGGGGGTGGCTACACCTTC.

In this sample, this clone turned up a few times. The chain is built from TRBV5-6 and TRBJ2-7; 11 positions agree with TRBD2. Germline CDR1 and CDR2: SGHDT and YYEEEE. This CDR3 spans 18 amino acids. With V trimmed by 0 bases and J by 3 bases, 11 bases remained unmatched. The CDR3 DNA reads as TGTGCCAGCAGCTTGGACCCCCCCCTAGCGGGGGGAATCTACGAGCAGTACTTC. Amino acids: CASSLDPPLAGGIYEQYF.

V is TRBV13 and J is TRBJ1-3; D gene uncertain. The CDR3 is made up of 16 amino acids. Germline lookup yields CDR1 PRHDT and CDR2 FYEKMQ (reference sequence). V was pared by 5 bases and J by 4 bases, with 18 bases between. CDR3 in amino acids: CASSDSTTRFGNTIYF. CDR3 in DNA: TGTGCCAGCAGCGACTCCACCACAAGGTTCGGAAACACCATATATTTT.

This chain uses TRBV5-1 with TRBJ2-7; 10 bases are shared with TRBD2. The CDR3 spans 14 residues. V was pared by 4 bases and J by 4 bases, with 5 bases of the junction left unmatched. CDR1 and CDR2 (germline): SGHRS, YFSETQ. CDR3 residues: CASSIGTSVYEQYF. CDR3 DNA sequence: TGCGCCAGCAGCATTGGGACTAGCGTATACGAGCAGTACTTC.

The rearrangement joins TRBV5-6 to TRBJ1-1; D possibly corresponds to TRBD1 (5 bases). CDR3 length: 15 residues. V shed 4 bases and J shed 1 base, with 14 bases lying between them. Germline V gene data show CDR1 as SGHDT and CDR2 as YYEEEE. The DNA for the CDR3 is TGTGCCAGCAGCCAGTATTCGGGGACGAACACTGAAGCTTTCTTT. Translated: CASSQYSGTNTEAFF.

The CDR3 DNA is TGTGCCAGCAGTGTACCAGGAGGTGGGGGGGGCTACACCTTC. Translated: CASSVPGGGGGYTF. V gene TRBV6-5 combines with J gene TRBJ1-2, with D perhaps TRBD1 (5 bases). The V end lost 5 bases, the J end lost 8 bases, and 18 bases lay between the germline ends. This CDR3 is 14 amino acids long. Germline CDR1 and CDR2: MNHEY and SVGAGI.

The chain couples TRBV30 to TRBJ1-1, with no clear D. CDR3 size: 14 residues. CDR1 is GTSNPN and CDR2 is SVGIG in the germline V gene (reference sequence). Trimming cost V 1 base and J 3 bases, with 12 bases left between them. As DNA, the CDR3 is TGTGCCTGGAGTGGAAGAGGGTCCTACACTGAAGCTTTCTTT. Translated: CAWSGRGSYTEAFF.

The rearrangement joins TRBV29-1 to TRBJ1-2, with D tentatively TRBD1 (5 bases). The germline V gene encodes CDR1 SQVTM and CDR2 ANQGSEA. This CDR3 comprises 12 residues. The V gene lost 4 bases and the J gene lost 3 bases, with 9 bases spanning the gap. This chain's CDR3 is CSVAGRDYGYTF. CDR3 coding DNA: TGCAGCGTTGCGGGCAGGGACTATGGCTACACCTTC.

This sequence joins TRBV19 and TRBJ1-2, with TRBD1 identical over 9 bases. In germline, CDR1 is LNHDA, CDR2 SQIVND (reference sequence). The CDR3 has 12 residues. With V trimmed by 8 bases and J by 2 bases, 0 bases remained unmatched. CDR3 bases: TGTGCCAGTGGACAGGGGAACTATGGCTACACCTTC. Encoded protein: CASGQGNYGYTF.

The chain has TRBV28 and TRBJ1-2; D gene ambiguous. With 2 bases removed from V and 1 base from J, the gap between germline ends came to 5 bases. CDR3 size: 13 residues. Germline V gives CDR1 MDHEN, CDR2 SYDVKM. In DNA form, the CDR3 reads TGTGCCAGCAGTTTAATCAGTAACTATGGCTACACCTTC. Translation: CASSLISNYGYTF.